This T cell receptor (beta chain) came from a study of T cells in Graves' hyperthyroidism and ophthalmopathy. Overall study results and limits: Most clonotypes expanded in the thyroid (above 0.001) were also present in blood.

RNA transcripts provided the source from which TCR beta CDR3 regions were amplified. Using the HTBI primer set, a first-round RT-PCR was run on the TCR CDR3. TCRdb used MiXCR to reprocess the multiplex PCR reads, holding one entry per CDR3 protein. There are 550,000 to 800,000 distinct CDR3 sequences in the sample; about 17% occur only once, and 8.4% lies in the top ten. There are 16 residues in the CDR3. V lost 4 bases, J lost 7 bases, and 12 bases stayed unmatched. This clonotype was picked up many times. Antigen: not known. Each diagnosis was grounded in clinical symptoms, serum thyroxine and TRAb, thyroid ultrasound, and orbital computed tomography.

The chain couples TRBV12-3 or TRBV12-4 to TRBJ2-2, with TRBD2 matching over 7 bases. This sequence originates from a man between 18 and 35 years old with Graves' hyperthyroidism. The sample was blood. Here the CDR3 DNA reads TGTGCCAGCAGTTACCTTTTGCGGGAGTCATTCGGGGAGCTGTTTTTT. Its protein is CASSYLLRESFGELFF.